The 3 T cell receptor beta chains below were found in one sample sequenced in a study of tumor and adjacent non-tumor tissue in lung cancer. The library came from three nested PCR rounds adapted from ARM-PCR protocols. MiXCR, applied by TCRdb to the multiplex PCR reads, yields one record per CDR3 protein. This sample has over 85,000 distinct CDR3 sequences, with approximately 84% found just once. This sample's RNA came from whole unsorted tissue. Sequenced sample: lung tumor tissue. These receptors were obtained from a man aged 65 to 79 with non-small cell lung cancer.

The table lists this clonotype with many counts. The CDR3 DNA is TGCGCCAGCAGCTTGGGGACAACGGGAAACACCATATATTTT. This encodes CASSLGTTGNTIYF. The V and J genes are TRBV5-1 and TRBJ1-3; tentative D call: TRBD1 (5 bases). V lost 0 bases and J 4 bases, leaving 8 bases between the germline ends. Germline CDR1 SGHRS, CDR2 YFSETQ. The CDR3 spans 14 residues.

Notes on this clonotype: Its ends do not fully match the called genes, so a read error is possible. This rearrangement joins TRBV11-2 to TRBJ2-3; the D gene is possibly TRBD2 (6 bases). The CDR3 is made up of 15 amino acids. Germline CDR1 SGHAT, CDR2 FQNNGV. The CDR3 bases are TGTGTCAGCAGCTTAGGGCCAGGCGGGGCAGATACACAGTATTTT. It codes for CVSSLGPGGADTQYF.

This clonotype was counted only a few times. One end of the junction fails to match germline, which may point to a read error. The chain has TRBV6-1 and TRBJ2-1, with D perhaps TRBD2 (7 bases). This CDR3 is 16 amino acids long. Germline V gives CDR1 MNHNS, CDR2 SASEGT. The CDR3 loop reads CANTLRGGTGSNEQFF. For the CDR3, the DNA is TGTGCCAACACCCTAAGGGGGGGCACTGGGTCCAATGAGCAATTCTTC.